The sequence of this T cell receptor (beta chain) was determined in a study of shared clonotypes between healthy human individuals. After removal of 5 bases from V and 4 bases from J, the junction contained 9 bases not matched to a gene. Germline V lookup: CDR1 MDHEN, CDR2 SYDVKM. This CDR3 is built from 16 residues. This clone has a single count. What it recognizes is unknown. Method: immunoSEQ multiplex PCR; TCRdb's copy keeps in-frame clones and lacks some. Altogether about 990,000 clones are present, roughly 74% being singletons, with the ten largest covering 0.5% to 0.65%. All participating donors were Caucasian adults from Nashville, Tennessee. The study's findings and limits: Lower generation probabilities were found for non-shared clonotypes than for those shared by all four donors.

The rearrangement links TRBV28 to TRBJ1-2; 11 nucleotides match TRBD1. This clonotype originated in a young man in good health. Some clones in this sample may be carry-over from other donors' samples. Sequences were obtained from memory CD4+ T cells from PBMCs. As for subset: CD45RA-negative fraction. CDR3 residues: CASSPYRDRGIYGYTF. Here the CDR3 DNA reads TGTGCCAGCAGTCCCTATCGGGACAGGGGGATCTATGGCTACACCTTC.